This TCR beta chain originates from a study of T cells in Graves' hyperthyroidism and ophthalmopathy. At the level of the study: Peripheral blood was secured at the point of initial diagnosis, before any treatment. Findings and caveats of the study: Most clonotypes expanded in thyroid above 0.001 were likewise present in blood.

In the case of this clonotype: Its matching antigen is unknown.

Hyperthyroidism had been newly diagnosed in patients aged 18 to 65, and its duration was under 2 months. Amplification of TCR beta CDR3 regions used RNA as the template. RT-PCR in the first round (using the HTBI primer set) targeted the TCR CDR3. TCRdb passed the multiplex PCR reads through MiXCR, listing each CDR3 protein once. The sample records fewer than 650,000 distinct CDR3 sequences, roughly 13% being singletons. The ends lost 2 bases at V and 7 bases at J; junction bases unmatched: 10. The CDR3 has 18 residues. The chain combines TRBV12-3 or TRBV12-4 with TRBJ2-1, with 14 bases that match TRBD2. This receptor was identified in a woman aged 25 to 39 with Graves' hyperthyroidism that later progressed to Graves' ophthalmopathy. Sequences were obtained from blood. The CDR3 is CASSLRPGTSGRLNEQFF. The CDR3 DNA follows: TGTGCCAGCAGTTTAAGGCCCGGGACTAGCGGGAGATTAAATGAGCAGTTCTTC.